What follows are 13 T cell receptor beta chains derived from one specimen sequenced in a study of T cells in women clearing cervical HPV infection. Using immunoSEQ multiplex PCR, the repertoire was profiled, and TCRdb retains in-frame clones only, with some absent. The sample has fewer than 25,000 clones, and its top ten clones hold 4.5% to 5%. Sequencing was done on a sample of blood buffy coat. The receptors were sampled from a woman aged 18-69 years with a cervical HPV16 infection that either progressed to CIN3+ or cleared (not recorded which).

This CDR3 reads CASSLEARVSSYNEQFF. The covered CDR3 bases are TGTGCCAGCAGCCTAGAAGCCAGGGTTAGCTCCTACAATGAG. The chain is built from TRBV7-6 and TRBJ2-1, with D possibly being TRBD1 (5 bases). The read falls 3 residues short of the CDR3 end, and the missing part is taken from the germline J gene. Germline V gene lookup returns CDR1 SGHVS and CDR2 FNYEAQ. V was trimmed by 5 bases and J by 0 bases, leaving 17 bases between them. There are 17 residues in the CDR3. Together with reference TRBV7-6 and TRBJ2-1, the CDR3 gives the full variable domain: GAGVSQSPRYKVTKRGQDVALRCDPISGHVSLYWYRQALGQGPEFLTYFNYEAQQDKSGLPNDRFSAERPEGSISTLTIQRTEQRDSAMYRCASSLEARVSSYNEQFFGPGTRLTVL.

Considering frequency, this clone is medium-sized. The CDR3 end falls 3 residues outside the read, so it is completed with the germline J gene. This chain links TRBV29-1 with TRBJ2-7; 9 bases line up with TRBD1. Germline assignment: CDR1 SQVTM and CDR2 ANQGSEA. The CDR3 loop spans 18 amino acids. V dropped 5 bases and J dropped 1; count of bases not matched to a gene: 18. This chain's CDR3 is CSVYSGTGYTQGSYEQYF. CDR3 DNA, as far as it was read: TGCAGCGTTTATTCCGGGACAGGGTATACCCAGGGTTCCTACGAG.

The sequenced part of the CDR3 DNA is TGTGCCAGCAGCTTGGGTAGGCTCGGACTCGAC. This encodes CASSLGRLGLD. The whole CDR3 protein is CASSLGRLGLDYTF. The V gene is TRBV7-9, the J gene TRBJ1-2, with D uncertain. The sequenced fragment ends 3 residues before the CDR3 boundary, so the rest is inferred from the germline J gene. Germline V gene sequence: CDR1 SEHNR, CDR2 FQNEAQ (reference sequence). The CDR3 is 14 amino acids.

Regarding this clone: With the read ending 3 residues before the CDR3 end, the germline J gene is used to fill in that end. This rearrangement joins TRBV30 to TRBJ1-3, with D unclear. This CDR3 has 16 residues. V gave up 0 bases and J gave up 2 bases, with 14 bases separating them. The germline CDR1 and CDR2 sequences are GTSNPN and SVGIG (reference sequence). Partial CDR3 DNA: TGTGCCTGGAGTGTACGGGTTACCTCGACTGGAAACACC. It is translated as CAWSVRVTSTGNT. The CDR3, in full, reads CAWSVRVTSTGNTIYF. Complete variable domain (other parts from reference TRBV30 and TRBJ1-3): SQTIHQWPATLVQPVGSPLSLECTVEGTSNPNLYWYRQAAGRGLQLLFYSVGIGQISSEVPQNLSASRPQDRQFILSSKKLLLSDSGFYLCAWSVRVTSTGNTIYFGEGSWLTVV.

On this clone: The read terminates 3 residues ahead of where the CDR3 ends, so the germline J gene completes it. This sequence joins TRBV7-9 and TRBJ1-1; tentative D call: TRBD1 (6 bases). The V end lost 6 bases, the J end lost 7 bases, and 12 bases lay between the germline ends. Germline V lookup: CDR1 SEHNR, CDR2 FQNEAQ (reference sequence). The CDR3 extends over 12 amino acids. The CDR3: CASSYRTDEAFF. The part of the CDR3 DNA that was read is TGTGCCAGCAGTTACCGGACAGATGAA.

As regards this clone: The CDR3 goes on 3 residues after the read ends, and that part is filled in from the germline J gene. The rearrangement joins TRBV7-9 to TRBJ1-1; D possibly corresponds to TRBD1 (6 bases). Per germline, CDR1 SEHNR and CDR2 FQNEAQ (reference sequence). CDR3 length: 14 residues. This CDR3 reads CASSSTGSSYEAFF. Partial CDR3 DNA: TGTGCCAGCAGCTCTACAGGGTCTTCCTACGAG.

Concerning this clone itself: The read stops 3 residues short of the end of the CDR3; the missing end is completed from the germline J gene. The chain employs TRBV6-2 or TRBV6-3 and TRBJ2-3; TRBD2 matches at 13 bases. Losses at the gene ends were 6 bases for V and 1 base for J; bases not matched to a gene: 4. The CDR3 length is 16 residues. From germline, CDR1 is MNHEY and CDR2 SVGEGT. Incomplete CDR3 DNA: TGTGCCAGCAGCGGCGGGACTAGCGGGGGCACAGATACG. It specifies CASSGGTSGGTDT. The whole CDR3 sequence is CASSGGTSGGTDTQYF.

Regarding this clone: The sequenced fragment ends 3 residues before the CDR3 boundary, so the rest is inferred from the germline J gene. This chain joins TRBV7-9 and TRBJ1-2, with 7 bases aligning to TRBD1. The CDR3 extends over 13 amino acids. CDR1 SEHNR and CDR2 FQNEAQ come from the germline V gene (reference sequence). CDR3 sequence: CASSPTGADTYTF. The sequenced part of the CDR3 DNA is TGTGCCAGCAGTCCTACAGGGGCAGATACC.

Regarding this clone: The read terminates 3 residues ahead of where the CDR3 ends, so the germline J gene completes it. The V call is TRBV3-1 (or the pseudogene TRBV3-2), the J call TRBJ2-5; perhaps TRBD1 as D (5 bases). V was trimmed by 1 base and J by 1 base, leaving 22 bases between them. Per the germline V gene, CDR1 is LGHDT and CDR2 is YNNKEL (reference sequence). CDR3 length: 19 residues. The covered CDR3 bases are TGTGCCAGCAGCCAAGTGGGGCCCGTGCCTCGCCGACTCCAAGAGACC. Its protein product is CASSQVGPVPRRLQET. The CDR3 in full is CASSQVGPVPRRLQETQYF.

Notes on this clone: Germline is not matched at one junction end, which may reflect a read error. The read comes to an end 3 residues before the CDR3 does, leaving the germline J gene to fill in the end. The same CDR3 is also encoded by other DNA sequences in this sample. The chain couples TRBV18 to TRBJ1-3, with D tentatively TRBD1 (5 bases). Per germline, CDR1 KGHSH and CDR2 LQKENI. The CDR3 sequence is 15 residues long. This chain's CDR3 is CASSRAGLSGNTIYF. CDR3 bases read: TGTGCCAGCTCTCGCGCAGGGCTCTCTGGAAACACA.

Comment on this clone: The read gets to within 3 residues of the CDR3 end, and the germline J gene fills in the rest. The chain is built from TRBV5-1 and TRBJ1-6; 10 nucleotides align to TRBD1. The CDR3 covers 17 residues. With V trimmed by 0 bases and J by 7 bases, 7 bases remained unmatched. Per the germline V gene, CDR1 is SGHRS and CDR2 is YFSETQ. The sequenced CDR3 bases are TGCGCCAGCAGCTTGGAAGTCGGGACAGGGGACAATTCACCC. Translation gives CASSLEVGTGDNSP. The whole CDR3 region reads CASSLEVGTGDNSPLHF.

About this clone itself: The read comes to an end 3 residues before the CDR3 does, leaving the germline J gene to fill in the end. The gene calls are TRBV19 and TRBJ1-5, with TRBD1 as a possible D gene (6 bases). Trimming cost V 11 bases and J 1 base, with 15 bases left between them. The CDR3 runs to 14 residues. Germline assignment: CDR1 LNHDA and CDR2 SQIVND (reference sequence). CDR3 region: CALGITGSNQPQHF. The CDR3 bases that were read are TGTGCCTTGGGGATAACAGGGAGCAATCAGCCC.

CDR3 sequence reads: CSASDRDGLGYTF. The covered CDR3 bases are TGCAGCGCTTCGGACAGGGACGGGTTAGGC. The chain uses TRBV29-1 and TRBJ1-2, with TRBD1 matching over 8 bases. Sequencing ends 3 residues short of the CDR3 end; the germline J gene provides the rest. CDR1 is SQVTM, CDR2 ANQGSEA, per germline. This CDR3 contains 13 residues.